This TCR beta chain was identified during a study of shared clonotypes between healthy human individuals. Looking at the study overall: CD4 naive and CD4 memory each took three plates per donor, while CD8 naive took two and CD8 memory one.

For this clone: No antigen is known for it.

The study ran the assay at deep level. Measured with immunoSEQ multiplex PCR; TCRdb has only the in-frame clones, and not every one. The data hold 1.6 million or so clones, with around 98.5% observed a single time. The study's findings and limits: Around 5% was the fraction of naive CD4 clonotypes found shared across a few donors. Represented diversity (both genetic and exposure-history) was limited by the small number of donors.

Trimming pared 0 bases from V and 2 bases from J, leaving 8 bases between. The CDR3 runs to 14 residues. From germline, CDR1 is SGHAT and CDR2 FQNNGV. Sequences were obtained from naive CD4+ T cells sorted from blood. The subset denotes: CD45RA+ positively selected. This sequence was found in a man younger than 40 in good health. J is TRBJ2-7 and V is TRBV11-2; D remains ambiguous. DNA of the CDR3: TGTGCCAGCAGCTTAGAACCAACTACCTACGAGCAGTACTTC. It is translated as CASSLEPTTYEQYF. Drawing the rest from reference TRBV11-2 and TRBJ2-7, the complete variable domain is EAGVAQSPRYKIIEKRQSVAFWCNPISGHATLYWYQQILGQGPKLLIQFQNNGVVDDSQLPKDRFSAERLKGVDSTLKIQPAKLEDSAVYLCASSLEPTTYEQYFGPGTRLTVT.